This T cell receptor beta chain was captured by sequencing in a study of cytomegalovirus exposure and HLA in healthy donors. Concerning this clone itself: The target antigen is unknown.

From germline, CDR1 is SQVTM and CDR2 ANQGSEA. With V trimmed by 6 bases and J by 4 bases, 13 bases remained unmatched. CDR3 size: 16 residues. Study-level results: Near-uniform donor sequencing depth was presumed by presence/absence analyses. Common viral pathogens seemed, in a later analysis, to connect with several of the most significant clusters. A previous analysis found most TCR beta V segments productive roughly 90% or roughly 30% of the time.

The PCR contained 60 Vbeta and 13 Jbeta primers. Here immunoSEQ multiplex PCR was the method, and the copy in TCRdb shows in-frame clones only, minus some. The repertoire holds some 78,000 clones, with about 80% as singletons. The material sequenced was PBMCs. The sequence derives from a man over 45 in good health and CMV-seropositive. This rearrangement joins TRBV29-1 to TRBJ2-5, with 11 bases fitting TRBD2. The CDR3 DNA sequence: TGCAGCGTCCACCCCGTACTAGCGGGAGAGGGAGAGACCCAGTACTTC. It codes for CSVHPVLAGEGETQYF.